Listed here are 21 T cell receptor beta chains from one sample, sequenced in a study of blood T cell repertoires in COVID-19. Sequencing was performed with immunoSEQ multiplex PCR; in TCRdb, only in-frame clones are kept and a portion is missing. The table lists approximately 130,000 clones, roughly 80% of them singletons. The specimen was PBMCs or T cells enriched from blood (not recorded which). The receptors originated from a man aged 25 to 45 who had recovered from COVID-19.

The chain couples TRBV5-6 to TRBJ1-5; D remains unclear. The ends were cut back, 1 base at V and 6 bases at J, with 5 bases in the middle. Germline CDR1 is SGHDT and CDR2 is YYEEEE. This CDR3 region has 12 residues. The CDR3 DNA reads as TGTGCCAGCAGCTTGCTCGGTCAGCCCCAGCATTTT. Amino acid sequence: CASSLLGQPQHF.

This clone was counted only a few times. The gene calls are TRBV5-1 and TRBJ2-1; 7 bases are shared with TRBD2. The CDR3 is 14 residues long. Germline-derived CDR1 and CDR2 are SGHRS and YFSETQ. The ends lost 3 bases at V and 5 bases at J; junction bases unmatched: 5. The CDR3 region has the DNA TGCGCCAGCAGCTATAAGCGGGAAAACAATGAGCAGTTCTTC. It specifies CASSYKRENNEQFF.

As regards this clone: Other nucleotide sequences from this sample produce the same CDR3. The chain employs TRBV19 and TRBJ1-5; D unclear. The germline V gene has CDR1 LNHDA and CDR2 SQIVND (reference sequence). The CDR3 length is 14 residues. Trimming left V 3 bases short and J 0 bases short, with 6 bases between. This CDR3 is CASSILGSNQPQHF. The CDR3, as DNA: TGTGCCAGTAGTATTCTCGGTAGCAATCAGCCCCAGCATTTT.

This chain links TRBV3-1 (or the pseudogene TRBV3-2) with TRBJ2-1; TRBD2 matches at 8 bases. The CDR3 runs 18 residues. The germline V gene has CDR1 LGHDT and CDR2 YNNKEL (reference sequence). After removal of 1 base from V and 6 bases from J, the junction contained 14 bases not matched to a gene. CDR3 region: CASSQVRGMREVGNEQFF. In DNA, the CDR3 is TGTGCCAGCAGCCAAGTCCGAGGGATGCGGGAGGTGGGCAATGAGCAGTTCTTC.

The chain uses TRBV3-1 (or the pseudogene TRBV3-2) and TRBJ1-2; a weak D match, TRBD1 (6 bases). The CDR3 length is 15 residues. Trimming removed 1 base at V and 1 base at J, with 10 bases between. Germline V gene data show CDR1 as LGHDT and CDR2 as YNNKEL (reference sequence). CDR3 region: CASSQGRGRNYGYTF. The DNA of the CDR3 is TGTGCCAGCAGCCAAGGGCGGGGGCGTAACTATGGCTACACCTTC.

The CDR3 sequence is CASSAGLAGGPGETQYF. The DNA for the CDR3 is TGTGCCAGTAGTGCCGGACTAGCGGGGGGGCCCGGGGAGACCCAGTACTTC. V is TRBV19 and J is TRBJ2-5, with 15 bases matching TRBD2. From germline, CDR1 is LNHDA and CDR2 SQIVND (reference sequence). The CDR3 runs 17 residues. Trimming took 5 bases from V and 5 from J; bases not matched to a gene: 9. Looking up the rest from reference TRBV19 and TRBJ2-5 gives the full variable domain: DGGITQSPKYLFRKEGQNVTLSCEQNLNHDAMYWYRQDPGQGLRLIYYSQIVNDFQKGDIAEGYSVSREKKESFPLTVTSAQKNPTAFYLCASSAGLAGGPGETQYFGPGTRLLVL.

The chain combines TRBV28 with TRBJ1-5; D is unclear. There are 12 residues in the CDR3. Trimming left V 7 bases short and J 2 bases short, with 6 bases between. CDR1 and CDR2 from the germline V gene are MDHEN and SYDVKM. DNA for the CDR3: TGTGCCAGCAATCAGGGCAATCAGCCCCAGCATTTT. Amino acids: CASNQGNQPQHF. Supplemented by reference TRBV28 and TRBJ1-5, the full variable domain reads DVKVTQSSRYLVKRTGEKVFLECVQDMDHENMFWYRQDPGLGLRLIYFSYDVKMKEKGDIPEGYSVSREKKERFSLILESASTNQTSMYLCASNQGNQPQHFGDGTRLSIL.

The CDR3: CASITDRNTEAFF. The CDR3, as DNA: TGTGCCAGCATCACGGACAGAAACACTGAAGCTTTCTTT. This chain uses TRBV7-9 with TRBJ1-1; possibly TRBD1 for D (6 bases). The CDR3 runs 13 residues. Germline V gene data show CDR1 as SEHNR and CDR2 as FQNEAQ (reference sequence). V was shortened by 7 bases and J by 2 bases, with 11 bases between the two germline ends. The whole variable domain, filled in from reference TRBV7-9 and TRBJ1-1, reads DTGVSQNPRHKITKRGQNVTFRCDPISEHNRLYWYRQTLGQGPEFLTYFQNEAQLEKSRLLSDRFSAERPKGSFSTLEIQRTEQGDSAMYLCASITDRNTEAFFGQGTRLTVV.

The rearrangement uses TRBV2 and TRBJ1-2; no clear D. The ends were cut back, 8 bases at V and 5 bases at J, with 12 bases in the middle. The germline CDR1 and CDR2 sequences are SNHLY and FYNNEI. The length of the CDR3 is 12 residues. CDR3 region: CASSYTLYGYTF. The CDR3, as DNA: TGTGCCAGCTCTTACACATTATATGGCTACACCTTC.

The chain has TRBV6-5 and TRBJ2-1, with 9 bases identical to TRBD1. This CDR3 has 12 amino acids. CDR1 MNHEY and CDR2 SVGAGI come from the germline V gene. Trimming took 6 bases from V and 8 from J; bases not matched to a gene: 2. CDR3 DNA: TGTGCCAGCAGGGGACAGGGCTATGAGCAGTTCTTC. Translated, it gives CASRGQGYEQFF.

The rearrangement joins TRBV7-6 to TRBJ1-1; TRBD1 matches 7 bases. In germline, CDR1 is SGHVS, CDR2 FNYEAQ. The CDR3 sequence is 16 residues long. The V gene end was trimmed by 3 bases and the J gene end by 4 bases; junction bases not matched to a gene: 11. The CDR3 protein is CASSLTGSVGGTEAFF. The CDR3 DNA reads TGTGCCAGCAGCTTGACAGGGTCTGTTGGCGGCACTGAAGCTTTCTTT.

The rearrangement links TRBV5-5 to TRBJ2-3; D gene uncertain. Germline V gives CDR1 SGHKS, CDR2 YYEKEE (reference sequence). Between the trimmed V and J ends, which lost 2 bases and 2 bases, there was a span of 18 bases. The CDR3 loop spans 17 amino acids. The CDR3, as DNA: TGTGCCAGCAGCTTCCACGACGCGGCCAAGATCACAGATACGCAGTATTTT. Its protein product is CASSFHDAAKITDTQYF.

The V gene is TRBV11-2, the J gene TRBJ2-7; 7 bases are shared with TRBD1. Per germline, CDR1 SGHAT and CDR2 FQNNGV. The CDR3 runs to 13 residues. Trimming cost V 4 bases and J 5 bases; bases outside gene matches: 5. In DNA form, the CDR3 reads TGTGCCAGCAGCTACGACAGGGTCCACGAGCAGTACTTC. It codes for CASSYDRVHEQYF.

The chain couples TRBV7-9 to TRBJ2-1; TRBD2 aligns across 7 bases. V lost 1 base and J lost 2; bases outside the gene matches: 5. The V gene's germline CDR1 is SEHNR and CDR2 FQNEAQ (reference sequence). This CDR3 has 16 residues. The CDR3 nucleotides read TGTGCCAGCAGCTTAGGCCCTAGCGGACCCTACAATGAGCAGTTCTTC. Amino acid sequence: CASSLGPSGPYNEQFF.

CDR3 residues: CASNVRGGVFYGYTF. DNA for the CDR3: TGTGCCAGCAACGTCCGAGGGGGCGTCTTCTATGGCTACACCTTC. The V call is TRBV5-8, the J call TRBJ1-2; TRBD1 agrees at 7 bases. J was trimmed by 4 bases and V by 6 bases; bases with no gene match: 12. The CDR3 extends over 15 amino acids. The germline gives CDR1 SGHTS, CDR2 YDEGEE.

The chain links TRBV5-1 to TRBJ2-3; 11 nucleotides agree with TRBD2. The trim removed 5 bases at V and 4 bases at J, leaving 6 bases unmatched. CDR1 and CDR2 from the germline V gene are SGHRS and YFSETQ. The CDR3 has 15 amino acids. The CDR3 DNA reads TGCGCCAGCAGTCAACTAGCGGGAGCGTCAGATACGCAGTATTTT. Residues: CASSQLAGASDTQYF.

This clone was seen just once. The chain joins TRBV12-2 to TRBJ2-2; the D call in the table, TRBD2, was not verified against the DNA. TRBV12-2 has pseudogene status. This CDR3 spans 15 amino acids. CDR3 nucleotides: TGTGCAAGTCGCTCCATAGCGGGGGAGCACGGGGAGCTGTTTTTT. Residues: CASRSIAGEHGELFF.

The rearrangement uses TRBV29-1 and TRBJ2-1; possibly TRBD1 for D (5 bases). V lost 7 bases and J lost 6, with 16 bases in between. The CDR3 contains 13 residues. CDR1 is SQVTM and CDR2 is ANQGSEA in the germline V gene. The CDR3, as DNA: TGCAGCGCTATCGAGGACACCTTCAATGAGCAGTTCTTC. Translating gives CSAIEDTFNEQFF.

The CDR3 sequence: CASSYRTGQGTGELFF. The CDR3 nucleotides are TGTGCCAGCAGCTACAGAACCGGACAGGGGACCGGGGAGCTGTTTTTT. The chain combines TRBV7-9 with TRBJ2-2; 9 bases align to TRBD1. Germline CDR1 is SEHNR and CDR2 is FQNEAQ (reference sequence). This CDR3 has 16 amino acids. The junction had 8 bases not matched to a gene; V was cut back by 4 bases and J by 5 bases.

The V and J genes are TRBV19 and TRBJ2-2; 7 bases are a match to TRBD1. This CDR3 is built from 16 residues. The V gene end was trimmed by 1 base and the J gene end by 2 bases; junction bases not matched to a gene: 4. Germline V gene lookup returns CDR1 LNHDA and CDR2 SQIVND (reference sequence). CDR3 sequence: CASSIGGQSNTGELFF. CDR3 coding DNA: TGTGCCAGTAGTATAGGGGGACAGTCCAACACCGGGGAGCTGTTTTTT. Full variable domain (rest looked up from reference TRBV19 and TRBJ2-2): DGGITQSPKYLFRKEGQNVTLSCEQNLNHDAMYWYRQDPGQGLRLIYYSQIVNDFQKGDIAEGYSVSREKKESFPLTVTSAQKNPTAFYLCASSIGGQSNTGELFFGEGSRLTVL.

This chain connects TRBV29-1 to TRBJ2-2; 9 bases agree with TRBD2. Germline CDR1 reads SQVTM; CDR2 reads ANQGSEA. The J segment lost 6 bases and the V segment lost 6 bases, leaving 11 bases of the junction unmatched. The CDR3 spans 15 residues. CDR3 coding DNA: TGCAGCGTCTCCGACTCCGCGGGAGGGGCCGGGGAGCTGTTTTTT. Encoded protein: CSVSDSAGGAGELFF.